A selection of T cell receptor beta chains follows, all from one sample in a study of brain T cells in children with intractable seizures. Repertoires were generated with immunoSEQ multiplex PCR, while TCRdb's copy carries only in-frame clones and drops some. The data hold around 100,000 clones, with 94% observed a single time. Sequencing used peripheral blood, obtained at surgery. The source is a boy under two years old with hemimegalencephaly and intractable seizures. Each CDR3 is given with its conserved first and last residue. Each record gives: clone size, V gene, J gene, D gene, CDR3 DNA, CDR3 protein. A D gene is named only where the DNA matches it firmly. Expanded clones get a size class; other rows say once, few or many, or leave the size out.

size: .
V: TRBV9
J: TRBJ2-1
D: TRBD2
DNA: TGTGCCAGCAGCCCCCTCCTAGCGGGAGGGTCTGGGGGTGAGCAGTTCTTC
CDR3: CASSPLLAGGSGGEQFF

size: .
V: TRBV27
J: TRBJ2-7
D: .
DNA: TGTGCCAGCAGTTCCCGGGCCTTACAAGGATACGAGCAGTACTTC
CDR3: CASSSRALQGYEQYF

size: .
V: TRBV27
J: TRBJ2-1
D: .
DNA: TGTGCCAGCAGTTTAATTGGGTCGAGGGAGCAGTTCTTC
CDR3: CASSLIGSREQFF

size: .
V: TRBV5-4
J: TRBJ2-3
D: TRBD1
DNA: TGTGCCAGCAGCTCTACAGGGGGCGGCGCAGATACGCAGTATTTT
CDR3: CASSSTGGGADTQYF

size: .
V: TRBV27
J: TRBJ2-7
D: .
DNA: TGTGCCAGCAGTTTATTTGCCGGCTCCTACGAGCAGTACTTC
CDR3: CASSLFAGSYEQYF

size: .
V: TRBV27
J: TRBJ1-5
D: .
DNA: TGTGCCAGCAGTTTCAGGGGCAATCAGCCCCAGCATTTT
CDR3: CASSFRGNQPQHF

size: .
V: TRBV9
J: TRBJ2-2
D: TRBD2
DNA: TGTGCCAGCAGTACCGGGACTAGCGGGTTGAACACCGGGGAGCTGTTTTTT
CDR3: CASSTGTSGLNTGELFF

size: .
V: TRBV7-2
J: TRBJ2-3
D: .
DNA: TGTGCCAGCAGCTTAGGGCCTGGGACTACAGATACGCAGTATTTT
CDR3: CASSLGPGTTDTQYF

size: .
V: TRBV27
J: TRBJ1-2
D: .
DNA: TGTGCCAGCAAGCCAAACTATGGCTACACCTTC
CDR3: CASKPNYGYTF

size: .
V: TRBV12-3/TRBV12-4
J: TRBJ1-5
D: .
DNA: TGTGCCAGCAGTGTGGACCAGCCCCAGCATTTT
CDR3: CASSVDQPQHF

size: .
V: TRBV9
J: TRBJ1-6
D: .
DNA: TGTGCCAGCAGCGTAGAGGGGGAGTGGGCCTATAATTCACCCCTCCACTTT
CDR3: CASSVEGEWAYNSPLHF

size: .
V: TRBV27
J: TRBJ2-5
D: .
DNA: TGTGCCAGCAGTTTTGGTTTACAGGGCGAGACCCAGTACTTC
CDR3: CASSFGLQGETQYF

size: .
V: TRBV9
J: TRBJ2-3
D: .
DNA: TGTGCCAGCAGCGTATCCGGGACTGGAGGAGATACGCAGTATTTT
CDR3: CASSVSGTGGDTQYF

size: .
V: TRBV28
J: TRBJ1-1
D: .
DNA: TGTGCCAGCAGTTTTTGGGGAGAGGCGGCTTTAGGCACTGAAGCTTTCTTT
CDR3: CASSFWGEAALGTEAFF

size: .
V: TRBV7-9
J: TRBJ2-1
D: .
DNA: TGTGCCAGCAGCTTAGCGCATGAGCAGTTCTTC
CDR3: CASSLAHEQFF

size: once
V: TRBV19
J: TRBJ2-7
D: .
DNA: TGTGCCAGTAGTATAGCGGGAGAGGCCTACGAGCAGTACTTC
CDR3: CASSIAGEAYEQYF

size: .
V: TRBV6-5
J: TRBJ2-1
D: .
DNA: TGTGCCAGCTCACGTTCCTACAATGAGCAGTTCTTC
CDR3: CASSRSYNEQFF

size: few
V: TRBV4-3
J: TRBJ2-7
D: TRBD1
DNA: TGCGCCAGCAGCCTCCGGGACAGGGCCTCCTACGAGCAGTACTTC
CDR3: CASSLRDRASYEQYF

size: .
V: TRBV7-9
J: TRBJ1-3
D: TRBD1
DNA: TGTGCCAGCAGCCTAGGGACAGTCGGAAACACCATATATTTT
CDR3: CASSLGTVGNTIYF

size: .
V: TRBV3-1/TRBV3-2
J: TRBJ1-2
D: .
DNA: TGTGCCAGCAGCCGACAAGGGTGGTGGTATGGCTACACCTTC
CDR3: CASSRQGWWYGYTF

size: .
V: TRBV5-4
J: TRBJ2-7
D: TRBD2
DNA: TGTGCCAGCAGCTTGGCCCAAGGGAGGGGCGAGCAGTACTTC
CDR3: CASSLAQGRGEQYF

size: .
V: TRBV27
J: TRBJ2-7
D: .
DNA: TGTGCCACCCAATCTCCCTCGGGCGAGCAGTACTTC
CDR3: CATQSPSGEQYF

size: .
V: TRBV7-2
J: TRBJ2-7
D: TRBD1
DNA: TGTGCCAGCAGCCCAGGGACAGTAACCTACGAGCAGTACTTC
CDR3: CASSPGTVTYEQYF

size: .
V: TRBV19
J: TRBJ2-7
D: TRBD2
DNA: TGTGCCAGTAGTAGTTCTAGCGGGACGTCCTACGAGCAGTACTTC
CDR3: CASSSSSGTSYEQYF